Each of the 26 T cell receptor beta chains below was sequenced from the same sample in a study of OX40 agonist ivuxolimab in advanced cancers. Sequencing was performed with immunoSEQ multiplex PCR; in TCRdb, only in-frame clones are kept and a portion is missing. The sample consists of some 100,000 clones, about nine tenths of them appearing once. Here the sequenced sample was CD4+ or CD8+ T cells sorted from blood, taken in a trial of the OX40 agonist ivuxolimab. These receptors were collected from an adult with an advanced solid tumor such as melanoma, head and neck, liver or kidney cancer.

The chain joins TRBV19 to TRBJ2-5; the match to TRBD2 covers 15 bases. The CDR3 extends over 18 amino acids. CDR1 LNHDA and CDR2 SQIVND come from the germline V gene (reference sequence). After removal of 5 bases from V and 5 bases from J, the junction contained 12 bases not matched to a gene. The CDR3 DNA reads TGTGCCAGTAGTGCAGGACTAGCGGGAGGGCTTACGGGGGAGACCCAGTACTTC. It encodes CASSAGLAGGLTGETQYF.

This clone has a single count. The chain joins TRBV2 to TRBJ2-5; weak D call: TRBD2 (6 bases). The ends were cut back, 4 bases at V and 9 bases at J, with 18 bases in the middle. Germline V gene data show CDR1 as SNHLY and CDR2 as FYNNEI. The CDR3 is 14 residues long. The CDR3 coding sequence is TGTGCCAGCAGTGTAGCGGCTCGAACCGAGGCCCAGTACTTC. This translates into CASSVAARTEAQYF.

This chain connects TRBV29-1 to TRBJ1-4; D perhaps matches TRBD1 (5 bases). V was shortened by 6 bases and J by 7 bases, with 15 bases between the two germline ends. The CDR3 covers 13 residues. The germline V gene encodes CDR1 SQVTM and CDR2 ANQGSEA. The CDR3 coding sequence is TGCAGCGTGTCGGTGGGGGGGGGTGAAAAACTGTTTTTT. Protein sequence: CSVSVGGGEKLFF.

V and J are TRBV28 and TRBJ1-2; TRBD1 might be the D (5 bases). The CDR3 consists of 19 residues. V was shortened by 3 bases and J by 0 bases, with 23 bases between the two germline ends. Germline loops: CDR1 MDHEN, CDR2 SYDVKM. This CDR3 is CASSFPGSGTAAANYGYTF. CDR3 nucleotides: TGTGCCAGCAGTTTTCCCGGCTCCGGGACGGCCGCAGCTAACTATGGCTACACCTTC.

Notes on this clone: An end of the junction differs from the germline gene, which may be a read error. CDR3 sequence (DNA): TGTGCCAGCAGCAAATCGGGTTTATGGGTTTTC. Translation gives CASSKSGLWVF. This sequence joins TRBV11-2 and TRBJ1-2; no reliable D call. Germline loops: CDR1 SGHAT, CDR2 FQNNGV. This CDR3 is 11 amino acids long.

The J gene is TRBJ2-5, the V gene TRBV19; 9 bases align to TRBD1. V trimming: 3 bases; J trimming: 2 bases; junction bases outside the gene matches: 1. The CDR3 is 14 residues long. Germline CDR1 reads LNHDA; CDR2 reads SQIVND (reference sequence). The CDR3 region is CASSIGQGQETQYF. In DNA form, the CDR3 reads TGTGCCAGTAGTATCGGACAGGGGCAAGAGACCCAGTACTTC.

V gene TRBV7-8 combines with J gene TRBJ2-5, with D unclear. Trimming shortened V by 5 bases and J by 2 bases, and 12 bases separated the two germline ends. There are 14 residues in the CDR3. CDR1 and CDR2 (germline): SGHVS, FQNEAQ. The chain's CDR3 is CASSLEGMQETQYF. The DNA for the CDR3 is TGTGCCAGCAGCCTTGAAGGAATGCAAGAGACCCAGTACTTC.

This sequence joins TRBV6-1 and TRBJ2-5, with D perhaps matching TRBD2 (5 bases). CDR3 length equals 13 residues. V was clipped by 6 bases and J by 5 bases, with 13 bases between them. Germline values: CDR1 MNHNS, CDR2 SASEGT. CDR3 bases: TGTGCCAGCAGCCGCGGGCCGAGCGAGACCCAGTACTTC. Translating gives CASSRGPSETQYF.

This chain uses TRBV30 with TRBJ2-5; D gene uncertain. The V and J ends lost 4 bases and 1 base respectively, with 10 bases between them. The CDR3 runs 13 residues. The germline CDR1 and CDR2 sequences are GTSNPN and SVGIG (reference sequence). The CDR3 DNA reads as TGTGCCTGGAACGAGGTAGTCCAAGAGACCCAGTACTTC. Its translation: CAWNEVVQETQYF.

The chain couples TRBV28 to TRBJ1-1; D is undetermined. V was pared by 5 bases and J by 0 bases, with 7 bases between. Germline lookup yields CDR1 MDHEN and CDR2 SYDVKM. The CDR3 loop spans 13 amino acids. Written as DNA, the CDR3 is TGTGCCAGCAGTCTGAGGATGAACACTGAAGCTTTCTTT. Protein sequence: CASSLRMNTEAFF. The entire variable domain, with the rest obtained from reference TRBV28 and TRBJ1-1, is as follows: DVKVTQSSRYLVKRTGEKVFLECVQDMDHENMFWYRQDPGLGLRLIYFSYDVKMKEKGDIPEGYSVSREKKERFSLILESASTNQTSMYLCASSLRMNTEAFFGQGTRLTVV.

This chain uses TRBV7-2 with TRBJ2-3; TRBD2 matches at 8 bases. Germline CDR1 is SGHTA and CDR2 is FQGNSA. V shed 5 bases, J shed 4 bases, and the junction held 2 bases outside the gene matches. The CDR3 sequence is 13 residues long. CDR3: CASSQLAADTQYF. CDR3 nucleotide sequence: TGTGCCAGCAGCCAACTAGCGGCAGATACGCAGTATTTT.

This rearrangement joins TRBV5-8 to TRBJ1-2; D call uncertain. V dropped 5 bases and J dropped 2 bases, with 7 bases sitting between them. CDR3 length: 12 residues. Per germline, CDR1 SGHTS and CDR2 YDEGEE. Here the CDR3 reads CASRAFNYGYTF. Written as DNA, the CDR3 is TGTGCCAGCAGAGCCTTCAACTATGGCTACACCTTC.

The rearrangement links TRBV5-1 to TRBJ1-2; TRBD1 matches at 9 bases. CDR1 SGHRS and CDR2 YFSETQ come from the germline V gene. V trimming: 2 bases; J trimming: 0 bases; junction bases outside the gene matches: 2. This CDR3 has 15 amino acids. The CDR3 sequence: CASSFGTGTNYGYTF. The CDR3 nucleotides read TGCGCCAGCAGCTTTGGGACAGGGACTAACTATGGCTACACCTTC.

The chain couples TRBV9 to TRBJ2-1, with no clear D. Trimming left V 0 bases short and J 9 bases short, with 10 bases between. CDR1 is SGDLS, CDR2 YYNGEE, per germline. The CDR3 is 13 residues long. The CDR3 region is CASSVEVKGEQFF. DNA of the CDR3: TGTGCCAGCAGCGTAGAGGTGAAGGGTGAGCAGTTCTTC.

CDR3 region: CASSSGGTGNTIYF. In DNA, the CDR3 is TGTGCCAGCAGTTCAGGGGGGACTGGAAACACCATATATTTT. The V and J genes are TRBV27 and TRBJ1-3; 7 bases align to TRBD1. There are 14 residues in the CDR3. V gave up 4 bases and J gave up 2 bases; unmatched junction bases: 2. The V gene's germline CDR1 is MNHEY and CDR2 SMNVEV (reference sequence).

This chain links TRBV9 with TRBJ2-7; TRBD1 or TRBD2 may be the D gene (5 bases each). The CDR3 totals 13 residues. Germline values: CDR1 SGDLS, CDR2 YYNGEE. The germline V and J ends were trimmed by 3 bases and 6 bases, with 13 bases remaining between them. The DNA for the CDR3 is TGTGCCAGCAGCGCCGGGACCCTCGGCGAGCAGTACTTC. It codes for CASSAGTLGEQYF.

A single count supports this clone. The rearrangement links TRBV4-3 to TRBJ1-6, with D unresolved. The CDR3 consists of 15 residues. From germline, CDR1 is LGHNA and CDR2 YSLEER. V lost 3 bases and J lost 6, with 12 bases in between. The CDR3 region has the DNA TGCGCCAGCAGCCATCGCTGGACTGGTAATTCACCCCTCCACTTT. Amino acid sequence: CASSHRWTGNSPLHF.

The gene calls are TRBV5-8 and TRBJ2-1, with 7 bases lining up with TRBD2. The germline V gene encodes CDR1 SGHTS and CDR2 YDEGEE. Losses at the gene ends were 5 bases for V and 8 bases for J; bases not matched to a gene: 13. The CDR3 has 15 amino acids. The CDR3 region has the DNA TGTGCCAGCAGATTCCCTAGCGGACCTCCCCATGAGCAGTTCTTC. Protein product: CASRFPSGPPHEQFF.

This clone turned up a few times. V is TRBV15 and J is TRBJ2-7; 8 nucleotides line up with TRBD1. Losses at the gene ends were 0 bases for V and 4 bases for J; bases not matched to a gene: 2. Germline V gives CDR1 LNHNV, CDR2 YYDKDF (reference sequence). This CDR3 has 14 residues. This chain's CDR3 is CATSRDRGLYEQYF. The CDR3 coding sequence is TGTGCCACCAGCAGAGACAGGGGGCTTTACGAGCAGTACTTC.

The chain links TRBV18 to TRBJ2-6; D gene ambiguous. With 3 bases removed from V and 2 bases from J, the gap between germline ends came to 11 bases. The CDR3 runs 16 residues. Germline assignment: CDR1 KGHSH and CDR2 LQKENI. The CDR3 bases are TGTGCCAGCTCACCCCCGGGCATAGCTGGGGCCAACGTCCTGACTTTC. Residues: CASSPPGIAGANVLTF.

The chain joins TRBV19 to TRBJ2-7; 7 bases match TRBD1. The CDR3 totals 15 residues. J was trimmed by 5 bases and V by 2 bases; bases with no gene match: 9. Germline values: CDR1 LNHDA, CDR2 SQIVND (reference sequence). The CDR3 here is CASSIRGLAVDEQYF. CDR3 in DNA: TGTGCCAGTAGTATAAGGGGGCTAGCAGTTGACGAGCAGTACTTC.

This chain uses TRBV7-6 with TRBJ1-4; 12 nucleotides agree with TRBD1. The CDR3 is made up of 16 amino acids. CDR1 SGHVS and CDR2 FNYEAQ come from the germline V gene. V lost 5 bases and J lost 7; bases outside the gene matches: 8. DNA for the CDR3: TGTGCCAGCAGCCCTGGGACAGGGGGCCTGTTTGAAAAACTGTTTTTT. It is translated as CASSPGTGGLFEKLFF.

The chain is built from TRBV2 and TRBJ1-1; TRBD1 aligns across 10 bases. The CDR3 runs to 14 residues. Germline CDR1 reads SNHLY; CDR2 reads FYNNEI. With 6 bases clipped from V and 4 bases from J, the junction kept 5 bases outside the gene matches. The CDR3 sequence: CASRGQGRGTEAFF. The CDR3 bases are TGTGCCAGCAGGGGACAGGGGCGAGGCACTGAAGCTTTCTTT.

This sequence joins TRBV18 and TRBJ2-6; 8 bases agree with TRBD1. CDR3 length: 18 amino acids. Germline CDR1 is KGHSH and CDR2 is LQKENI. V lost 3 bases, J lost 0 bases, and 7 bases stayed unmatched. CDR3 nucleotides: TGTGCCAGCTCACCGCGGACAGGGCTGAGCTCTGGGGCCAACGTCCTGACTTTC. Its translation: CASSPRTGLSSGANVLTF.

This chain uses TRBV6-6 with TRBJ1-2, with D perhaps matching TRBD1 (5 bases). CDR1 and CDR2 from the germline V gene are MNHNY and SVGAGI (reference sequence). V was clipped by 5 bases and J by 8 bases, with 18 bases between them. CDR3 length: 14 amino acids. The CDR3 sequence is CASSRKAQGRGYTF. As DNA, the CDR3 is TGTGCCAGCAGTCGAAAGGCCCAGGGCCGCGGCTACACCTTC.

This clone came up once. This chain links TRBV7-2 with TRBJ2-5, with D perhaps matching TRBD2 (6 bases). In germline, CDR1 is SGHTA, CDR2 FQGNSA. CDR3 length equals 14 residues. Trimming took 1 base from V and 1 from J, leaving 7 bases between them. CDR3 region: CASSLGGVQETQYF. CDR3 in DNA: TGTGCCAGCAGCTTAGGGGGGGTCCAAGAGACCCAGTACTTC.